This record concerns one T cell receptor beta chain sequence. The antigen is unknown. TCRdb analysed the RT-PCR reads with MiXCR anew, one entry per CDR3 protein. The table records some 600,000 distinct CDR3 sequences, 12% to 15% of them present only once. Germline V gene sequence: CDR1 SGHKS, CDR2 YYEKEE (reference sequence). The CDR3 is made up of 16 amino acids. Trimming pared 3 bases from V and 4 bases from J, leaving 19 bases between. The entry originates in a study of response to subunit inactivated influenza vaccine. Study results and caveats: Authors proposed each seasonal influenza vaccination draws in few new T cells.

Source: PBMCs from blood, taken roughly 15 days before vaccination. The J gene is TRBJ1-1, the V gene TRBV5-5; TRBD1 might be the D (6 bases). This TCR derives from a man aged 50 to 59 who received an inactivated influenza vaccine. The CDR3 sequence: CASSSPTWRGGTEAFF. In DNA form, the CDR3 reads TGTGCCAGCAGCTCACCCACTTGGAGGGGGGGCACTGAAGCTTTCTTT.